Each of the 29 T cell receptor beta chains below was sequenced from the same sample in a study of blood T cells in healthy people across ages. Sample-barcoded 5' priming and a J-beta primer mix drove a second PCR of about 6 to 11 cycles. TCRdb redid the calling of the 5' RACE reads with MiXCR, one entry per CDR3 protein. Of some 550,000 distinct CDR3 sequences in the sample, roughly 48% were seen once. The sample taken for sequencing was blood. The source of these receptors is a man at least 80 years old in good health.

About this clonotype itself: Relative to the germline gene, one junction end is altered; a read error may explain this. The CDR3 sequence is CGSSYPTGAGETQYF. The CDR3 DNA sequence: TGTGGCAGCAGTTACCCGACAGGGGCCGGGGAGACCCAGTACTTC. This rearrangement joins TRBV6-2 or TRBV6-3 to TRBJ2-7; the match to TRBD1 covers 8 bases. The tail of the sequence fits TRBJ2-5 better, so the J call may be wrong. The CDR3 extends over 15 amino acids. The germline V gene encodes CDR1 MNHEY and CDR2 SVGEGT.

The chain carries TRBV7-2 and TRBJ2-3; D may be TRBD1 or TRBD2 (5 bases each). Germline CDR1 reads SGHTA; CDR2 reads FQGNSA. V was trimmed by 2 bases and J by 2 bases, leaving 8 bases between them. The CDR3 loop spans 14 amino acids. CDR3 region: CASSLRGTTDTQYF. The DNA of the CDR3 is TGTGCCAGCAGCTTACGGGGCACCACAGATACGCAGTATTTT.

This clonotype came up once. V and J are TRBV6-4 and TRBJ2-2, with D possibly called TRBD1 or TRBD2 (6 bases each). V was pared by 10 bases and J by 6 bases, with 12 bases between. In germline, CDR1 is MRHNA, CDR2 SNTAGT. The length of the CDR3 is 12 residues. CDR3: CAIDRGPGELFF. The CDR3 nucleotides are TGTGCCATTGACCGGGGGCCCGGGGAGCTGTTTTTT.

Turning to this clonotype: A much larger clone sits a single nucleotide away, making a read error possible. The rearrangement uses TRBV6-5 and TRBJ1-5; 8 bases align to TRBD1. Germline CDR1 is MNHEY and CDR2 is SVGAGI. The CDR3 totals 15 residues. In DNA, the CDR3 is TGTACCAGCAGTCGGGGCAGGGGGCTCAATCAGCCCCAGCATTTT. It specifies CTSSRGRGLNQPQHF.

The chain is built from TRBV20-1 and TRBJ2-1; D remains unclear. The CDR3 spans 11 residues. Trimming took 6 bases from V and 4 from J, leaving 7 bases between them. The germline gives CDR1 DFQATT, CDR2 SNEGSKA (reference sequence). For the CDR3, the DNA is TGCAGTGCCGCGAATTACAATGAGCAGTTCTTC. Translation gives CSAANYNEQFF.

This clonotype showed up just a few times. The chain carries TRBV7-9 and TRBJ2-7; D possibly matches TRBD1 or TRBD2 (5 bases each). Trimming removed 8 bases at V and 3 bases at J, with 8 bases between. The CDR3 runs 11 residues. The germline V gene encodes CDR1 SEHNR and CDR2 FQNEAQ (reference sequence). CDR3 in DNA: TGTGCCAGCGGGGCGGGCTACGAGCAGTACTTC. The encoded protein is CASGAGYEQYF.

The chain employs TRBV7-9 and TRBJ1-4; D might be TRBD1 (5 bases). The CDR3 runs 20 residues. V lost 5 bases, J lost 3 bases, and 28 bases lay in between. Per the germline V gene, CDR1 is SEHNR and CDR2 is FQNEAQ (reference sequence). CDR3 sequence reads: CASSPAWGRSFTSSNEKLFF. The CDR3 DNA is TGTGCCAGCAGCCCAGCGTGGGGCAGGTCTTTTACCTCATCTAATGAAAAACTGTTTTTT.

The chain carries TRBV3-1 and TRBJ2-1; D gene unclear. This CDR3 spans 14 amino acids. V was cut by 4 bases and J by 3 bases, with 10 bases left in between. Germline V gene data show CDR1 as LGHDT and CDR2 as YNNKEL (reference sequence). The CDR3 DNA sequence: TGTGCCAGCAGCCGCGACCCGCTCTACAATGAGCAGTTCTTC. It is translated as CASSRDPLYNEQFF.

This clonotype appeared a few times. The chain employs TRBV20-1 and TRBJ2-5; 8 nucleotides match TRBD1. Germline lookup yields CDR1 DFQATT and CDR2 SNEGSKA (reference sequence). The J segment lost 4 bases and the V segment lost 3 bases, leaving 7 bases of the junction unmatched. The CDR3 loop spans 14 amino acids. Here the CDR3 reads CSARRTGRSETQYF. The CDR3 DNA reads TGCAGTGCTAGGAGGACAGGGCGGTCAGAGACCCAGTACTTC.

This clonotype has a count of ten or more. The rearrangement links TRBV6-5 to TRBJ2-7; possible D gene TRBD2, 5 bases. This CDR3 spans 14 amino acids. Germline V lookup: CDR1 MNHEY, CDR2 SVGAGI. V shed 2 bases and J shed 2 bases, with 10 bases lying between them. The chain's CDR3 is CASSYAEGPYEQYF. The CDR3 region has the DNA TGTGCCAGCAGTTACGCAGAGGGTCCCTACGAGCAGTACTTC.

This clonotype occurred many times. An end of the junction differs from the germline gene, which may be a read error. Here the CDR3 DNA reads TGTGCCAGCAGCGAAGGGCTCGGGGTTAGCTCCTACGAGCAGTACTTC. This codes for CASSEGLGVSSYEQYF. This chain joins TRBV6-1 and TRBJ2-7, with a possible D match to TRBD2 (5 bases). This CDR3 spans 16 amino acids. CDR1 is MNHNS, CDR2 SASEGT, per germline.

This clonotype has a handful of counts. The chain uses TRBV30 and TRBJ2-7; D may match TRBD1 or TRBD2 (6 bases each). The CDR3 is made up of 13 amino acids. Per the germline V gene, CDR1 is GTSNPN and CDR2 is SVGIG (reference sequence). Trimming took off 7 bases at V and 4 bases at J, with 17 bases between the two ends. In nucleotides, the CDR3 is TGTGCCTTACAACCCGGGGGCCTATACGAGCAGTACTTC. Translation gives CALQPGGLYEQYF.

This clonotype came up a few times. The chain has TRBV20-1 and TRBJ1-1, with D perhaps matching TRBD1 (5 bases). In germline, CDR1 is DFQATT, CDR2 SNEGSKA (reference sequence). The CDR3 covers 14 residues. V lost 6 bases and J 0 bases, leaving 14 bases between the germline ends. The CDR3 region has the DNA TGCAGTGCCGGGAAGAGACAGCTGAACACTGAAGCTTTCTTT. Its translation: CSAGKRQLNTEAFF.

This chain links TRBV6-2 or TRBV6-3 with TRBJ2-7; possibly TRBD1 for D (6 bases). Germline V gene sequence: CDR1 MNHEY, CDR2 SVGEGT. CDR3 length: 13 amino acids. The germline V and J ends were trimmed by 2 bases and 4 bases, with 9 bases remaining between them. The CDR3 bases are TGTGCCAGCAGTTACGGGACACAATACGAGCAGTACTTC. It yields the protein CASSYGTQYEQYF.

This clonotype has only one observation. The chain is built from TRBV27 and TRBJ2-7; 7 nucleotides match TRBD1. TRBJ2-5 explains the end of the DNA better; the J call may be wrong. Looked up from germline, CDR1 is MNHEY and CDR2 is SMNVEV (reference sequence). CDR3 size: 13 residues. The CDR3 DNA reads TGTGCCAGCAGACGACAGGGATTAGAGACCCAGTACTTC. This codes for CASRRQGLETQYF.

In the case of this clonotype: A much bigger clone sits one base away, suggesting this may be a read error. In nucleotides, the CDR3 is TGTGCCAGCAAGGCCCGTGGAAATGAGCAGTACTTC. Translating it yields CASKARGNEQYF. This rearrangement joins TRBV6-5 to TRBJ2-5, with D unresolved. The CDR3 is 12 residues long. Trimming cost V 7 bases and J 11 bases, with 17 bases left between them. Germline V lookup: CDR1 MNHEY, CDR2 SVGAGI.

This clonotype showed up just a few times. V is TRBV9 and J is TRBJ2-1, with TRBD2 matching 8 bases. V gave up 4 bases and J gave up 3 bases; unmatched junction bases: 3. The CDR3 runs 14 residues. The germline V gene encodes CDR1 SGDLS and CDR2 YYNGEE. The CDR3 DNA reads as TGTGCCAGCAGCATAGCGGGGAGCTACAATGAGCAGTTCTTC. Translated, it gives CASSIAGSYNEQFF.

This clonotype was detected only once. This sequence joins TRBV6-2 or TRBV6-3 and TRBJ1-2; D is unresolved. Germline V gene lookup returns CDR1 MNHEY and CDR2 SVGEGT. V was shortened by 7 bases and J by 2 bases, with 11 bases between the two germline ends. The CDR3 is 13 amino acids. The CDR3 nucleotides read TGTGCCAGCAAACCCCCACAGAACTATGGCTACACCTTC. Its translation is CASKPPQNYGYTF.

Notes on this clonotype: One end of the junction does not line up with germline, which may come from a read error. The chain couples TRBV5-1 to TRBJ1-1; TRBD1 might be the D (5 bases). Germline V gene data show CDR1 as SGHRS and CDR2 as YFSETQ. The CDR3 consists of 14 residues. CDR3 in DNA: TGTGCCAGCAGCTTGGGACGTCCGAACACTGAAGCTTTCTTT. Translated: CASSLGRPNTEAFF. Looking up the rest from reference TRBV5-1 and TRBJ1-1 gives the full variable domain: KAGVTQTPRYLIKTRGQQVTLSCSPISGHRSVSWYQQTPGQGLQFLFEYFSETQRNKGNFPGRFSGRQFSNSRSEMNVSTLELGDSALYLCASSLGRPNTEAFFGQGTRLTVV.

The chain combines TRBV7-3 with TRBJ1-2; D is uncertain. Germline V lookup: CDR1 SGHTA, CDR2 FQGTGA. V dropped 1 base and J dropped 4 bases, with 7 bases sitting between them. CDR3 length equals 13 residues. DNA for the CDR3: TGTGCCAGCAGCTTAATGGGTTCCTATGGCTACACCTTC. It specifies CASSLMGSYGYTF.

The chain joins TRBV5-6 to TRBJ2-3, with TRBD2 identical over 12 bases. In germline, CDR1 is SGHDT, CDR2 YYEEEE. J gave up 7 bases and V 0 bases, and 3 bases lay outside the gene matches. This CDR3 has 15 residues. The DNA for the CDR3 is TGTGCCAGCAGCTTGGTTCTAGCGGGGGGGAATACGCAGTATTTT. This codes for CASSLVLAGGNTQYF. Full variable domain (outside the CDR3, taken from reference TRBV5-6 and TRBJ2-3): DAGVTQSPTHLIKTRGQQVTLRCSPKSGHDTVSWYQQALGQGPQFIFQYYEEEERQRGNFPDRFSGHQFPNYSSELNVNALLLGDSALYLCASSLVLAGGNTQYFGPGTRLTVL.

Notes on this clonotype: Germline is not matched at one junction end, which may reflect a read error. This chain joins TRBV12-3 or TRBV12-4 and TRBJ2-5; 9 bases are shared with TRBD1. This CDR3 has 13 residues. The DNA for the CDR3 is TGTGCCAGCAGGGGGACAGGGCAAGAGGCCCAGTACTTC. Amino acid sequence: CASRGTGQEAQYF.

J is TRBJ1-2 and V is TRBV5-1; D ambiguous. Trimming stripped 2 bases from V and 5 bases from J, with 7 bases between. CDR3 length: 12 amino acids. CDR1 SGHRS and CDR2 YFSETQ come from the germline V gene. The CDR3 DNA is TGCGCCAGCAGCTTCGACATGTATGGCTACACCTTC. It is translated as CASSFDMYGYTF.

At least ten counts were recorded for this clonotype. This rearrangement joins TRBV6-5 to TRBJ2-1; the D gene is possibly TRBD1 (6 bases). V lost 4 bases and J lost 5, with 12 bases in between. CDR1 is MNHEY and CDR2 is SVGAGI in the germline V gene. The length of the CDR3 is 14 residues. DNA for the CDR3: TGTGCCAGCAGTTCTAACAGGGTCCACAATGAGCAGTTCTTC. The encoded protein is CASSSNRVHNEQFF.

The CDR3 sequence: CSARTVSYEQYF. The CDR3 DNA sequence: TGCAGTGCTCGGACGGTCTCCTACGAGCAGTACTTC. This chain joins TRBV20-1 and TRBJ2-7; the D is unclear. The CDR3 totals 12 residues. CDR1 is DFQATT and CDR2 is SNEGSKA in the germline V gene (reference sequence). V was pared by 5 bases and J by 0 bases, with 8 bases between.

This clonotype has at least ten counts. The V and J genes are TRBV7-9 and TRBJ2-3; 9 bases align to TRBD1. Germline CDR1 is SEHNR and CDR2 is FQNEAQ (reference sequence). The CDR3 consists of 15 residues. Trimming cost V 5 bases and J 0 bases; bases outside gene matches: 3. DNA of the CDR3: TGTGCCAGCAGCACTGGGACAGGGAGCACAGATACGCAGTATTTT. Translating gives CASSTGTGSTDTQYF.

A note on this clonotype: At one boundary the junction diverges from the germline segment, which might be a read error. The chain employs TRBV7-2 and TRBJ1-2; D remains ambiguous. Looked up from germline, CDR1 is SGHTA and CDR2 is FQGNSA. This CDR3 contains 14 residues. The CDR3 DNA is TGTGCCAGCAGCGTAGCCCGGCTCAGCTATGGCTACACCTTC. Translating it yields CASSVARLSYGYTF.

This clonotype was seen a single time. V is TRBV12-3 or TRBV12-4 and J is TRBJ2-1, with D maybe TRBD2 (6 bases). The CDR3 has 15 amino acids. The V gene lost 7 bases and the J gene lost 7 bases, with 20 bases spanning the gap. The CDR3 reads CASTTRWLAINEQFF. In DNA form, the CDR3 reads TGTGCCAGCACTACCAGATGGCTAGCGATAAATGAGCAGTTCTTC.

The CDR3 spells CSASQTLAGGLTDTQYF. CDR3 DNA: TGCAGTGCTAGTCAAACGCTAGCGGGGGGGCTCACAGATACGCAGTATTTT. The chain uses TRBV20-1 and TRBJ2-3; 12 nucleotides match TRBD2. V dropped 3 bases and J dropped 2; count of bases not matched to a gene: 9. CDR1 is DFQATT, CDR2 SNEGSKA, per germline (reference sequence). CDR3 length: 17 amino acids.